The 12 T cell receptor beta chains below all came from one sample that was sequenced in a study of shared clonotypes between healthy human individuals. Only in-frame clones appear in the TCRdb table, and some are missing; sequencing was by immunoSEQ multiplex PCR. Here the sample spans a few million clones, over 85% being singletons. The sample comprised naive CD4+ T cells from PBMCs. Regarding subset: CD45RA+ positively selected. The origin of the receptors is a man aged 18 to 30 in good health. Some clones in this sample may be carry-over from other donors' samples.

V usage is TRBV19 and J usage is TRBJ1-5; a possible D gene is TRBD1 (6 bases). The CDR3 has 13 residues. In germline, CDR1 is LNHDA, CDR2 SQIVND (reference sequence). V gave up 3 bases and J gave up 7 bases, with 10 bases separating them. The CDR3 region has the DNA TGTGCCAGTAGTATGGACAGCACCCAGCCCCAGCATTTT. This sequence encodes CASSMDSTQPQHF.

This chain connects TRBV15 to TRBJ1-3, with TRBD1 matching over 9 bases. In germline, CDR1 is LNHNV, CDR2 YYDKDF (reference sequence). The CDR3 is 16 amino acids. Trimming at V came to 0 bases and at J to 4 bases, leaving 4 bases not matched to a gene. Here the CDR3 reads CATSRDRTGAGNTIYF. CDR3 DNA sequence: TGTGCCACCAGCAGAGATCGGACAGGGGCCGGAAACACCATATATTTT.

The V call is TRBV18, the J call TRBJ2-2, with D unresolved. Germline V gives CDR1 KGHSH, CDR2 LQKENI. The CDR3 spans 14 residues. The V gene lost 0 bases and the J gene lost 5 bases, with 7 bases spanning the gap. CDR3 loop: CASSPPSITGELFF. The CDR3 coding sequence is TGTGCCAGCTCACCACCTTCTATTACCGGGGAGCTGTTTTTT. The variable domain in full, with the rest retrieved from reference TRBV18 and TRBJ2-2, is NAGVMQNPRHLVRRRGQEARLRCSPMKGHSHVYWYRQLPEEGLKFMVYLQKENIIDESGMPKERFSAEFPKEGPSILRIQQVVRGDSAAYFCASSPPSITGELFFGEGSRLTVL.

The chain joins TRBV6-5 to TRBJ2-2; TRBD1 is a possible D gene (5 bases). Germline V gene lookup returns CDR1 MNHEY and CDR2 SVGAGI. This CDR3 spans 14 amino acids. Trimming left V 5 bases short and J 4 bases short, with 11 bases between. The CDR3 coding sequence is TGTGCCAGCAGTCGACGACAGAGCACCGGGGAGCTGTTTTTT. Amino acids: CASSRRQSTGELFF.

This chain connects TRBV19 to TRBJ1-5; D is ambiguous. The CDR3 length is 18 residues. V lost 8 bases to trimming and J lost 0 bases, with 23 bases between them. Looked up from germline, CDR1 is LNHDA and CDR2 is SQIVND (reference sequence). CDR3 loop: CASATPGSLGNSNQPQHF. Written as DNA, the CDR3 is TGTGCCAGTGCCACGCCGGGCAGTTTAGGAAATAGCAATCAGCCCCAGCATTTT. The full variable domain, in which reference TRBV19 and TRBJ1-5 provide the parts outside the CDR3, is DGGITQSPKYLFRKEGQNVTLSCEQNLNHDAMYWYRQDPGQGLRLIYYSQIVNDFQKGDIAEGYSVSREKKESFPLTVTSAQKNPTAFYLCASATPGSLGNSNQPQHFGDGTRLSIL.

This clone is a singleton in its sample. The V call is TRBV6-6, the J call TRBJ2-7; perhaps TRBD1 as D (5 bases). Germline-derived CDR1 and CDR2 are MNHNY and SVGAGI (reference sequence). The CDR3 has 16 amino acids. The V gene lost 3 bases and the J gene lost 0 bases, with 15 bases spanning the gap. The CDR3 DNA reads as TGTGCCAGCAGTTATGGGGCTGGCGCCAACTCCTACGAGCAGTACTTC. Protein product: CASSYGAGANSYEQYF.

The CDR3 DNA sequence: TGTGCCAGCAGCGGGACTAGCGGGAGTATCGCAGATACGCAGTATTTT. Residues: CASSGTSGSIADTQYF. The chain combines TRBV6-6 with TRBJ2-3; 14 positions agree with TRBD2. The V segment lost 6 bases and the J segment 4 bases; nucleotides outside the gene matches: 6. This CDR3 has 16 residues. Germline V gene data show CDR1 as MNHNY and CDR2 as SVGAGI (reference sequence).

The chain is built from TRBV5-4 and TRBJ2-7; D might be TRBD1 (6 bases). Deletions cut 3 bases from V and 7 bases from J, with 14 bases between. CDR3 length: 13 amino acids. Germline loops: CDR1 SGHNT, CDR2 YYREEE (reference sequence). For the CDR3, the DNA is TGTGCCAGCAGCTCCGCGTCTGGGACAGAGCAGTACTTC. Amino acid sequence: CASSSASGTEQYF.

A remark on this clone: The same CDR3 is also encoded by other DNA sequences in this sample. The chain recombines TRBV7-9 with TRBJ2-5; 9 nucleotides match TRBD2. Germline lookup yields CDR1 SEHNR and CDR2 FQNEAQ (reference sequence). The CDR3 loop spans 14 amino acids. V lost 1 base to trimming and J lost 5 bases; unmatched junction nucleotides: 2. The chain's CDR3 is CASSLGTSGETQYF. CDR3 bases: TGTGCCAGCAGCTTAGGTACTAGCGGGGAGACCCAGTACTTC.

Note on this clone: Within the sample, other DNA sequences also encode this same CDR3. The rearrangement links TRBV11-2 to TRBJ2-3; D unclear. Germline-derived CDR1 and CDR2 are SGHAT and FQNNGV. V was pared by 5 bases and J by 2 bases, with 8 bases between. This CDR3 has 13 residues. The CDR3 region has the DNA TGTGCCAGCAGCCTGGCACACACAGATACGCAGTATTTT. As protein: CASSLAHTDTQYF.

A remark on this clone: Other DNA variants within this sample encode the same CDR3. The V and J genes are TRBV29-1 and TRBJ2-1; D may be TRBD1 (6 bases). This CDR3 has 13 residues. Trimming cost V 4 bases and J 4 bases, with 11 bases left between them. Germline V gene data show CDR1 as SQVTM and CDR2 as ANQGSEA. CDR3 sequence (DNA): TGCAGCGTTGTCAGGGGTGGATACAATGAGCAGTTCTTC. Protein sequence: CSVVRGGYNEQFF.

The chain recombines TRBV6-6 with TRBJ1-2; D not resolved. Germline V gene sequence: CDR1 MNHNY, CDR2 SVGAGI (reference sequence). Trimming stripped 2 bases from V and 3 bases from J, with 10 bases between. This CDR3 is built from 14 residues. CDR3 loop: CASSYIGRDYGYTF. As DNA, the CDR3 is TGTGCCAGCAGTTACATAGGGAGGGACTATGGCTACACCTTC.